These 9 T cell receptor beta chains originate from one sample sequenced in a study of blood T cells in healthy people across ages. Using a J-beta primer mix together with a sample-barcoded 5' primer, a second PCR was run for roughly 7 to 12 cycles. MiXCR, run by TCRdb on the 5' RACE reads, gives a single entry per CDR3 protein. The data contain 1,800,000 or so distinct CDR3 sequences, roughly two fifths of them singletons. Material: blood. These receptor sequences come from a human donor in good health.

The gene calls are TRBV28 and TRBJ1-1, with a weak D call TRBD1 (6 bases). Between the trimmed V and J ends, which lost 10 bases and 2 bases, there was a span of 17 bases. CDR3 length equals 14 residues. CDR1 is MDHEN, CDR2 SYDVKM, per germline. CDR3 amino acids: CATQGQGDNTEAFF. The CDR3 bases are TGTGCCACCCAGGGGCAGGGTGATAACACTGAAGCTTTCTTT.

This clonotype was detected only a few times. V and J are TRBV5-6 and TRBJ2-3; TRBD2 might be the D (6 bases). The CDR3 contains 14 residues. CDR1 is SGHDT, CDR2 YYEEEE, per germline. The V and J ends lost 6 bases and 0 bases respectively, with 11 bases between them. For the CDR3, the DNA is TGTGCCAGCAAGGGAGGTATTAGCACAGATACGCAGTATTTT. It is translated as CASKGGISTDTQYF. Filled out from reference TRBV5-6 and TRBJ2-3, the complete variable domain reads DAGVTQSPTHLIKTRGQQVTLRCSPKSGHDTVSWYQQALGQGPQFIFQYYEEEERQRGNFPDRFSGHQFPNYSSELNVNALLLGDSALYLCASKGGISTDTQYFGPGTRLTVL.

The chain uses TRBV7-8 and TRBJ2-2, with 8 bases identical to TRBD1. CDR3 length: 16 amino acids. The V segment lost 4 bases and the J segment 0 bases; nucleotides outside the gene matches: 4. Germline V lookup: CDR1 SGHVS, CDR2 FQNEAQ. Here the CDR3 reads CASSSNRGANTGELFF. The CDR3 nucleotides are TGTGCCAGCAGCTCAAACAGGGGGGCGAACACCGGGGAGCTGTTTTTT.

The gene calls are TRBV6-5 and TRBJ2-2; D unclear. V was shortened by 7 bases and J by 4 bases, with 13 bases between the two germline ends. The germline V gene encodes CDR1 MNHEY and CDR2 SVGAGI. The CDR3 contains 14 residues. The CDR3 DNA reads as TGTGCCAGCACCGGCGTGATGGGCACCGGGGAGCTGTTTTTT. Translation gives CASTGVMGTGELFF.

V is TRBV29-1 and J is TRBJ1-2; D call uncertain. The CDR3 extends over 12 amino acids. CDR1 is SQVTM and CDR2 is ANQGSEA in the germline V gene. V dropped 4 bases and J dropped 1 base, with 7 bases sitting between them. The CDR3 reads CSVVFYNYGYTF. CDR3 sequence (DNA): TGCAGCGTTGTGTTCTATAACTATGGCTACACCTTC.

This clonotype occurred many times. The gene calls are TRBV5-5 and TRBJ1-4; 7 nucleotides agree with TRBD1. The germline V gene encodes CDR1 SGHKS and CDR2 YYEKEE (reference sequence). The V and J ends lost 4 bases and 7 bases, in that order; junction bases with no gene match: 7. This CDR3 contains 14 residues. CDR3 nucleotides: TGTGCCAGCAGCCTGGGACAGCGGGGTGAAAAACTGTTTTTT. It encodes CASSLGQRGEKLFF.

The CDR3: CASNRDRANYEQYF. The CDR3 bases are TGTGCCAGCAATCGGGACAGGGCCAACTACGAGCAGTACTTC. The chain couples TRBV6-2 or TRBV6-3 to TRBJ2-7; 9 bases agree with TRBD1. This CDR3 spans 14 amino acids. J was trimmed by 3 bases and V by 7 bases; bases with no gene match: 7. The germline V gene has CDR1 MNHEY and CDR2 SVGEGT.

The chain carries TRBV6-6 and TRBJ2-1; either TRBD1 or TRBD2 may supply D (7 bases each). Trimming took 6 bases from V and 5 from J, leaving 17 bases between them. This CDR3 spans 15 amino acids. Germline V gene lookup returns CDR1 MNHNY and CDR2 SVGAGI (reference sequence). The CDR3, as DNA: TGTGCCAGCAGATCAGGGGAGGGGGCTAACAATGAGCAGTTCTTC. The encoded protein is CASRSGEGANNEQFF.

J is TRBJ2-1 and V is TRBV20-1; D is undetermined. The CDR3 sequence is 14 residues long. The germline V gene encodes CDR1 DFQATT and CDR2 SNEGSKA (reference sequence). Deletions cut 8 bases from V and 3 bases from J, with 17 bases between. DNA of the CDR3: TGCAGTCCCATATCCGAGGCAGACTACAATGAGCAGTTCTTC. Translating it yields CSPISEADYNEQFF.